This entry describes one T cell receptor (beta chain). Its antigen specificity is not known. Within one base of it there is no much larger clone, and no base qualities were kept. Preparation of the library involved the immunoSEQ multiplex PCR assay. The multiplex PCR relied on a mix of 60 forward primers for TCR Vbeta segments and 13 reverse primers for TCR Jbeta segments. A multiplex PCR assay on genomic DNA amplified the CDR3 region of rearranged TCR beta genes. The Illumina HiSeq System was used to sequence the amplified TCR beta libraries as 87-base-pair reads. The published analysis was carried out like this. A later analysis tallied 80 million to 95 million unique TCR beta chains across the 666 repertoires, and some 10 million of those chains were shared by two or more donors. Raw reads were error-corrected and collapsed into unique sequences by a nearest-neighbor algorithm in which closely related sequences were merged to remove PCR and sequencing errors. V, D and J gene segments were assigned by aligning CDR3 sequences to IMGT reference sequences. Each retained sequence needed at least a six-nucleotide match to both a V gene segment and a J gene segment. A rearrangement counted as productive if the CDR3 had no stop codons and remained in frame with V and J, and every other rearrangement counted as non-productive. CDR3 was defined by IMGT convention, running from the second conserved V-encoded cysteine to the conserved J-encoded phenylalanine. In an earlier analysis of more than 550 of the donors, sequences lacking an unambiguous match to a single V gene segment were excluded. In an earlier analysis of roughly 500 of the donors, V segments were called functional above 56.7% productive rearrangements and were called segregating when the between-donor standard deviation exceeded 5%. A statistical classification framework was built for diagnosing cytomegalovirus status from the catalog of TCR beta chain sequences. In a later analysis, V and J genes were assigned by comparing TCR nucleotide sequences against IMGT/GENE-DB human TR gene sequences. A later analysis assigned CDR3 sequences and most-parsimonious VDJ recombination scenarios with the TCRdist pipeline. In a later analysis, every TCR beta chain was defined by the combination of its CDR3 amino acid sequence and its V-gene family, and reads without a unique V-gene family were dropped. In a later analysis, 450 to 600 highly shared, low-generation-probability nucleotide sequences were removed to address suspected cross-contamination and a sequencing artifact. In a later analysis, a clonal expansion index for each public chain was calculated from normalized within-repertoire ranks of inferred template counts. Generation probabilities in a later analysis came from a VDJ recombination model fitted to out-of-frame rearrangements, and those results were checked against IGoR. A later analysis scored TCR-TCR, TCR-HLA and TCR-CMV co-occurrence with hypergeometric tests, applying a repertoire-size bias correction to TCR pairs. In a later analysis, false discovery rates were estimated by permuting HLA or CMV assignments 20 times. In a later analysis, co-occurring TCRs were grouped using DBSCAN, and TCRdist sequence similarity was added for clustering within HLA-allele-positive subsets. Repertoires with fewer than 30,000 or more than 120,000 public chains were left out of co-occurrence clustering, as were about 5 repertoires with anomalous nucleotide sharing. TCRdb provides this immuneACCESS table in a form limited to in-frame rearrangements. Some clones are lacking; in checked studies, under half of them reflect an unresolved V gene, and why the rest are absent is not known. V, J and clone size are taken as reported in that table, and D and trimming were inferred from the DNA itself. Across this sample there are roughly 98,000 clones, with 80% to 85% seen only once. The ten largest clones capture 1.4% of the sample.

This specimen comes from a study of cytomegalovirus exposure and HLA in healthy donors (dated by TCRdb to the late 2010s). Looking at the study overall: According to an earlier analysis of 587 of the donors, about 179 million T cells yielded 90 million to 130 million unique TCR beta sequences and about 280 Gb of sequence data. An early release covering 550 to 700 HLA-typed donors comprised 250 to 350 gigabases of sequencing data and around 80 million unique TCR sequences. Among the roughly 400 genotyped donors, around 81% belonged to the genetic ancestry cluster associated with self-reported Caucasian donors. The aim of the study was to test whether cataloging public T cell receptors could identify signatures of past pathogen exposure. Using immunosequencing, the study profiled T cell repertoires from 666 subjects and related those repertoires to cytomegalovirus serostatus. In addition to the first cohort of several hundred subjects, a separate validation cohort of 130 or so different subjects was used. High-throughput TCR immunosequencing, statistical association of individual TCRs with disease status, and machine learning were combined to predict cytomegalovirus infection status. A later analysis re-examined previously published TCR beta repertoires from more than 550 donors and added high-resolution HLA genotyping to investigate patterns of TCR occurrence. The later analysis used no new phenotypic data to find candidate immune exposures, relying instead on TCR beta sequences and their occurrence across donors. In an earlier analysis of 500 to 650 of the donors, high-throughput TCR beta sequencing was used to judge whether each TCR beta V gene segment behaved as functional or pseudogenic. Donor age, sex, ethnicity and CMV serostatus were compiled together with the repertoire data. A later genetic analysis took genome-wide SNP genotypes for about 55% of the 666 donors and used that subset as a discovery cohort. All discovery cohort repertoires had been generated using a single sequencing platform. HLA typing included class I and class II loci at four-digit resolution. The number of donors typed differed by locus, with roughly 629-640 for A, B, C, DRB1 and DQB1, 522 for DQA1, 600 to 610 for DPA1, and around 430 for DPB1. Because of strong linkage in the cohort, four or five DR-DQ haplotypes were treated as single units for association and clustering. Across around 400 genotyped donors of the cohort, an average of roughly 200,000 unique TCR beta nucleotide sequences per donor were sequenced, and 15% to 20% of those sequences were non-productive. Overall study outcomes, separate from this receptor: A cluster of highly shared sequence variants was judged likely to represent a technical artifact of the sequencing pipeline. Compared with equally common non-associated chains, HLA-associated TCR beta chains in a later analysis were more clonally expanded and had lower generation probabilities. The classifier was reported to diagnose cytomegalovirus status with high specificity and sensitivity in both the original cohort and the validation cohort. When HLA alleles, especially DR and DQ, strongly co-occurred, TCR associations were difficult to assign to individual alleles. An association between a missense DCLRE1C variant and V-gene and J-gene trimming of TCR beta chains was found in a later genetic analysis and replicated in an independent cohort. Some IMGT-functional V segments, including TRBV6-2 and TRBV6-3, could not be distinguished by the 87-base-pair reads and were therefore excluded. A further reported finding was that TCR beta sequences accurately predicted the HLA-A and HLA-B alleles for most subjects in the first cohort. Correlated functional status among segregating V segments might reflect linkage disequilibrium, but an unknown experimental factor could not be ruled out. Because counts were too low, seventeen rarely observed V segments, including chromosome 9 orphons, were excluded from the earlier analysis of some 590 of the donors. CMV serostatus was the only immune exposure information available for the cohort. A later analysis found that TCR association rates varied across HLA loci, with DRB1 alleles showing the most associated TCRs and HLA-C alleles the fewest. The study gave a list of some 150 TCR beta chains associated with cytomegalovirus. In a later analysis, most CMV-associated TCR beta chains were found to appear HLA-restricted, with HLA associations seemingly driven largely by CMV exposure. Roughly uniform sequencing depth across donors was assumed in presence/absence analyses, although this assumption may not hold. Most TCR sequences were observed very rarely across donors, whereas some public TCRs were present in many individuals. In a later analysis, some 17,000 TCR beta sequences were associated with specific HLA alleles at a false discovery rate of 0.05. According to the authors, the approach could potentially be generalized to other disease states and immunological phenotypes. Only TCR beta chains were sequenced in this cohort, and the absence of alpha or paired-chain data limited detectable features. Because HLA typing was unavailable for some donors at each locus, only the typed subset was used in association tests. An earlier analysis of approximately 540 of the donors showed that most TCR beta V segments appeared in productive rearrangements either about 87% or about 30% of the time, which broadly matched IMGT annotations. A few of the identified cytomegalovirus-associated TCR beta chains were confirmed in vitro to be specific for cytomegalovirus antigens. According to a later analysis, parvovirus B19, influenza, CMV and Epstein-Barr virus appeared linked to several top co-occurrence clusters. In a later genetic analysis, fewer N-insertions in productive TCRs were reported among donors in an Asian-associated ancestry cluster than the roughly 640-donor mean.

The CDR3 starts with the cysteine, ends with the phenylalanine, and has 14 residues. The DNA shown is the 42-base CDR3, in frame from base 1. The CDR1 and CDR2 encoded by the germline V gene (reference sequence) are SEHNR and FQNEAQ. The trim is 5 bases for V and 1 base for J, with a gap of 9 bases between the germline ends. The cohort consisted of 600 to 700 healthy bone marrow donors. At the time of sampling, all cohort members were nominally healthy, though unrecorded immune exposures were likely present. The donor tested CMV seronegative, placing the donor among the 350 or so seronegative members of the cohort. A peripheral blood sample was collected from each donor, and TCR beta sequencing was performed on peripheral blood mononuclear cells. The Qiagen DNeasy Blood Extraction Kit was used to extract genomic DNA from the blood cell samples.

The sequence is built from TRBV7-9 and TRBJ1-5; the D gene assignment is ambiguous. The source material was PBMCs. The TCR originated in a middle-aged man in good health and CMV-seronegative. The CDR3 is CASSTTRSNQPQHF. The base sequence is TGTGCCAGCAGCACTACCCGCAGCAATCAGCCCCAGCATTTT.